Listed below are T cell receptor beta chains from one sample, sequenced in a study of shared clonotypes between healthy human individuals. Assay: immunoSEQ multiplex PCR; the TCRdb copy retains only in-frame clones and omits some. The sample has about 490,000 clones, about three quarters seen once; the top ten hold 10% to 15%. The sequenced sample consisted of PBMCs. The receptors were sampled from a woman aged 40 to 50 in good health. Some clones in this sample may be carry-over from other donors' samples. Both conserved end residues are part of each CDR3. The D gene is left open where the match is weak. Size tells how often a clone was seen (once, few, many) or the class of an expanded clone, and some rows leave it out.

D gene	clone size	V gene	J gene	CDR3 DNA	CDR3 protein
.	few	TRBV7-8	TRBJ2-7	TGTGCCAGCAGCCTCTCCTCCATCCACGAGCAGTACTTC	CASSLSSIHEQYF
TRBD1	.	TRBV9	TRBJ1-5	TGTGCCAGCAGCCCAGGGGGGGCTTACAATCAGCCCCAGCATTTT	CASSPGGAYNQPQHF
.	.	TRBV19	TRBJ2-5	TGTGCCAGTAGTATCACTAGCTTAGAGACCCAGTACTTC	CASSITSLETQYF
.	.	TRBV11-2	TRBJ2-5	TGTGCCAGCAGCTTAGCGGTGACGTTAGAGACCCAGTACTTC	CASSLAVTLETQYF
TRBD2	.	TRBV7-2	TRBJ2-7	TGTGCCAGCCAATCGGGACTAGCGGCTTCCTACGAGCAGTACTTC	CASQSGLAASYEQYF
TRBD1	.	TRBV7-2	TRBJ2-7	TGTGCCAGCAGCTTAGGGACAGGGCCCTACGAGCAGTACTTC	CASSLGTGPYEQYF
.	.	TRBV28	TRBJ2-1	TGTGCCAGCAGTTTAGGAACTAGTAATTTCGCTGAGCAGTTCTTC	CASSLGTSNFAEQFF
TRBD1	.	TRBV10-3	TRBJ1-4	TGTGCCATCAGCAGAGGGACAGGGGGCGTGGATGGGAATGAAAAACTGTTTTTT	CAISRGTGGVDGNEKLFF
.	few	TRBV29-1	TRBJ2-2	TGCAGCGTTGGTGAAGGGAACACCGGGGAGCTGTTTTTT	CSVGEGNTGELFF
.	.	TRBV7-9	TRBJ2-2	TGTGCCAGCAGCTTACGGGGGTACACCGGGGAGCTGTTTTTT	CASSLRGYTGELFF
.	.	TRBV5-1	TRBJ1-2	TGCGCCAGCAGCGAAACAGTCCAGAATTCCTATGGCTACACCTTC	CASSETVQNSYGYTF
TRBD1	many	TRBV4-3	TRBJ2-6	TGCGCCAGCAGCGCCCGGGACAGCCACTCTGGGGCCAACGTCCTGACTTTC	CASSARDSHSGANVLTF
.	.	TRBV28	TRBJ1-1	TGTGCCAGCAGTCTCACCGGGACCCTGAACACTGAAGCTTTCTTT	CASSLTGTLNTEAFF
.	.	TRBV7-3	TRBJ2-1	TGTGCCAGCAGCCCGGGGTCGGCGGGGAGGTCGATTTCGGAGCAGTTCTTC	CASSPGSAGRSISEQFF
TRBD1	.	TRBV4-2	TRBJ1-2	TGTGCCAGCAGCCGGGGACAGTCATATGGCTACACCTTC	CASSRGQSYGYTF
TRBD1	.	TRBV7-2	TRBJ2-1	TGTGCCAGCAGCACACAGGGGGCTGGGGATGAGCAGTTCTTC	CASSTQGAGDEQFF
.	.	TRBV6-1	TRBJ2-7	TGTGCCAGCAGTCCCCAAGGGGATTCCTACGAGCAGTACTTC	CASSPQGDSYEQYF
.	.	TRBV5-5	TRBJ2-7	TGTGCCAGCAGCTCAGTCGGAGGGGCAGGTCTCGAGCAGTACTTC	CASSSVGGAGLEQYF
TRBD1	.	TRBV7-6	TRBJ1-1	TGTGCCAGCAGCTTAGGGGGACAGATGAACACTGAAGCTTTCTTT	CASSLGGQMNTEAFF
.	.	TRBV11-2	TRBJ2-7	TGTGCCAGCAGCTTAGCGACTCATTACGAGCAGTACTTC	CASSLATHYEQYF
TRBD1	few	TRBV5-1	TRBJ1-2	TGCGCCAGCAGCTTGGCCACGGGACAGTCGCACTTCTATGGCTACACCTTC	CASSLATGQSHFYGYTF
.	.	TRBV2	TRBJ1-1	TGTGCCAGCAGTGATGAGGGTTATGGAACAAACACTGAAGCTTTCTTT	CASSDEGYGTNTEAFF
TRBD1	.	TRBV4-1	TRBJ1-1	TGCGCCAGCAGCCAAGAACAAAGGGGCCAGGGGGGAGCTTTCTTT	CASSQEQRGQGGAFF
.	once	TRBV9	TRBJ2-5	TGTGCCAGCAGCGACACTAGGGGCTCGCAAGAGACCCAGTACTTC	CASSDTRGSQETQYF
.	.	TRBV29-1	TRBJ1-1	TGCACCTGCCGCCTGAACACTGAAGCTTTCTTT	CTCRLNTEAFF
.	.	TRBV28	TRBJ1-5	TGTGCCAGCAGGGGGGGGGACGGGCGTCAGCCCCAGCATTTT	CASRGGDGRQPQHF
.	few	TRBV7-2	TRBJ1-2	TGTGCCAGCAGCTTACAAATCGCAGCACCCTATGGCTACACCTTC	CASSLQIAAPYGYTF
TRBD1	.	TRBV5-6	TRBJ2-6	TGTGCCAGCAGAAGAGCCTCACAGGGGCACTCTGGGGCCAACGTCCTGACTTTC	CASRRASQGHSGANVLTF
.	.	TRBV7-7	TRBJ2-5	TGTGCTAGCAGCCGGAGCTGGGTGTCCCAAGAGACCCAGTACTTC	CASSRSWVSQETQYF